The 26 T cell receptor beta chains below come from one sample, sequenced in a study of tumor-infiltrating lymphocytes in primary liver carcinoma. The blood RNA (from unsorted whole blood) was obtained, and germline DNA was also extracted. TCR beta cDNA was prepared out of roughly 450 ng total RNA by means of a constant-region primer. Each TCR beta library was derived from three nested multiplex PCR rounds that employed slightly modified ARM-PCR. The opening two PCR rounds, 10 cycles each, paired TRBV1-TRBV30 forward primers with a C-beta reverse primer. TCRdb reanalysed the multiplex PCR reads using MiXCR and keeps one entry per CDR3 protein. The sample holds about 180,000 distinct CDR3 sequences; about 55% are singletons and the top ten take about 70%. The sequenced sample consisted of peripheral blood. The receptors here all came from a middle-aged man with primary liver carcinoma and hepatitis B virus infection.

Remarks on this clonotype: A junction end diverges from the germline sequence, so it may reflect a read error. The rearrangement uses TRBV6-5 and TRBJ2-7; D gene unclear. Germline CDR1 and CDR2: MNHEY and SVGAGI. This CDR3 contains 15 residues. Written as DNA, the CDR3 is TGTGCCAGCAGTTACTCAGGCAGACCCACCTACGTGCAGTACTTC. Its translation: CASSYSGRPTYVQYF.

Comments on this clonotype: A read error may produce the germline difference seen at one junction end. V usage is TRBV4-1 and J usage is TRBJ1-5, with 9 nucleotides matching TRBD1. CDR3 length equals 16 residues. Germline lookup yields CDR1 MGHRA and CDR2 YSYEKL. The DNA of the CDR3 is TGCACCAGCAGCCGCTCGGGACAGGGAGGCAATCAGCCCCAGCATTTT. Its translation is CTSSRSGQGGNQPQHF.

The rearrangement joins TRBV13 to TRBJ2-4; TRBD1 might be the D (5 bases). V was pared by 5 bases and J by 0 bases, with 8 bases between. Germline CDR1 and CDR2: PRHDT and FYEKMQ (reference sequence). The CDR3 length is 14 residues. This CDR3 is CASSPGIAKNIQYF. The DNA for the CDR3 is TGTGCCAGCAGCCCAGGGATAGCCAAAAACATTCAGTACTTC.

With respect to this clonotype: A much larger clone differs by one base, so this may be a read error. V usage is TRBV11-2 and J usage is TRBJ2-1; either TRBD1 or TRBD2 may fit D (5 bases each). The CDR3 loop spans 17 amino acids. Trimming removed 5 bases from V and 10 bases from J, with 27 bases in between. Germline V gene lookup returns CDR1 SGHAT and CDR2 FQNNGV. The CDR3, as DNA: TGTGCCAGCAGCAACCACTTCGGGCCGTCCGAGAGGGACGAGCAGTTCTTC. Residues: CASSNHFGPSERDEQFF.

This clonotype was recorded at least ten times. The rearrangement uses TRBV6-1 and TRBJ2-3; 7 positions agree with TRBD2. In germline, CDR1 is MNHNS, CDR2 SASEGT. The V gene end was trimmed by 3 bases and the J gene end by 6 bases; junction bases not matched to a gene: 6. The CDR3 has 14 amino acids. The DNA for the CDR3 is TGTGCCAGCAGTGAGACTAGCATTGCGGATACGCAGTATTTT. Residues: CASSETSIADTQYF.

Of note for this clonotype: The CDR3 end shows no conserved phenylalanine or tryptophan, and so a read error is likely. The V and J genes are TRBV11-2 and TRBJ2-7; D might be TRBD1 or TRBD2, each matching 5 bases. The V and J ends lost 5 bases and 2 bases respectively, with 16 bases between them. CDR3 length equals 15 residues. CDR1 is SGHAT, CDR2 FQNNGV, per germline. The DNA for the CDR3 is TGTGCCAGCAGCCTACCCCTTGGGACGACCTACGAGCAGTACTCT. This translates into CASSLPLGTTYEQYS.

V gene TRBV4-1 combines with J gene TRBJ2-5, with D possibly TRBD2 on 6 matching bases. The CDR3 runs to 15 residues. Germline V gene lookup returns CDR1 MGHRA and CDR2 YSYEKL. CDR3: CTSSQDSQGGQTQYF. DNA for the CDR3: TGCACTAGCAGCCAAGATAGTCAGGGAGGACAGACCCAGTACTTC.

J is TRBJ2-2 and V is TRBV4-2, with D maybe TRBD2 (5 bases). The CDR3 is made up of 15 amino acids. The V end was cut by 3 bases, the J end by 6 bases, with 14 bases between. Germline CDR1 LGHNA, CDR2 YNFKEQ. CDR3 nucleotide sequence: TGTGCCAGCAGCCAGTCTCTAGCAAACCCCGGGGAGCTGTTTTTT. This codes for CASSQSLANPGELFF.

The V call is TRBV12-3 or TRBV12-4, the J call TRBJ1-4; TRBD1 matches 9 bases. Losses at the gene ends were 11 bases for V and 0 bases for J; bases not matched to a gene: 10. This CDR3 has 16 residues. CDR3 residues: CACRGQGPATNEKLFF. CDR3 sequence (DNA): TGTGCCTGTAGGGGACAGGGACCCGCAACTAATGAAAAACTGTTTTTT.

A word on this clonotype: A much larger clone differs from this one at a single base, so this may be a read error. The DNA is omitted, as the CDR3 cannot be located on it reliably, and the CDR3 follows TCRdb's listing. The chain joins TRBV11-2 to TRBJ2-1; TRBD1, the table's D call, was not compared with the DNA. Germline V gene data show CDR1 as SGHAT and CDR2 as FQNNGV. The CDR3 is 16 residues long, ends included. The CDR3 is CASSFGAGAVYNEKFF.

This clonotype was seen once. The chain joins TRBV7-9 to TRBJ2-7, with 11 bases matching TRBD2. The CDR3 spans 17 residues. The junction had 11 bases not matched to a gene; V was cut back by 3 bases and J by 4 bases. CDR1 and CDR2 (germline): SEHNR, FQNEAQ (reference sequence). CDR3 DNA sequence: TGTGCCAGCAGCTTCGACAGGGGGACTAGCGGAAAGTACGAGCAGTACTTC. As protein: CASSFDRGTSGKYEQYF. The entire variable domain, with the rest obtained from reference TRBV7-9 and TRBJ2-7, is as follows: DTGVSQNPRHKITKRGQNVTFRCDPISEHNRLYWYRQTLGQGPEFLTYFQNEAQLEKSRLLSDRFSAERPKGSFSTLEIQRTEQGDSAMYLCASSFDRGTSGKYEQYFGPGTRLTVT.

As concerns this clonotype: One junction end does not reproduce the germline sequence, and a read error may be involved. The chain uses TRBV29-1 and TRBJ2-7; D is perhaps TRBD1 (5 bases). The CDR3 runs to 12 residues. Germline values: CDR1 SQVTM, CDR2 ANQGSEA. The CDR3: CSVEARVYEQYF. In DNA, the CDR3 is TGCAGTGTTGAGGCCAGGGTCTACGAGCAATACTTC.

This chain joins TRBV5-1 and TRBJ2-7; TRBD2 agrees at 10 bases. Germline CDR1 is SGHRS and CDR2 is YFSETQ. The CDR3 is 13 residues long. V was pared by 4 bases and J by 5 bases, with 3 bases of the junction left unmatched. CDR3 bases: TGCGCCAGCAGCGACCTAGCGGGAGACGAGCAGTACTTC. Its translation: CASSDLAGDEQYF.

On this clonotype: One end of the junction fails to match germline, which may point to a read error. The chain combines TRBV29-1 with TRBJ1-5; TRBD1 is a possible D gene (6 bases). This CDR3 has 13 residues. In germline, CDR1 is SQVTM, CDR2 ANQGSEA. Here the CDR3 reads CSVTTGKGQPKHF. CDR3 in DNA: TGCAGCGTTACAACAGGGAAGGGCCAGCCCAAGCATTTT.

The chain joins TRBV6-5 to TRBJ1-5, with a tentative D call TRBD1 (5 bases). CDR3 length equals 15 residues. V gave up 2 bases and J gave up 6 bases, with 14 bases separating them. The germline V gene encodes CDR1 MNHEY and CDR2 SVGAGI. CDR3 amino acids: CASSYSRDSSQPQHF. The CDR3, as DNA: TGTGCCAGCAGTTACAGCAGGGATAGTAGTCAGCCCCAGCATTTT.

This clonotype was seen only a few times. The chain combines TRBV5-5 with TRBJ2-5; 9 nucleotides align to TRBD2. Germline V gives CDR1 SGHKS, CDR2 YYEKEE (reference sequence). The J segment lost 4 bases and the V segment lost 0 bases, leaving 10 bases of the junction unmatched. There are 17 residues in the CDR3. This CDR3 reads CASSLELAGAGGETQYF. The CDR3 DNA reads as TGTGCCAGCAGCTTGGAGTTAGCGGGAGCGGGAGGAGAGACCCAGTACTTC.

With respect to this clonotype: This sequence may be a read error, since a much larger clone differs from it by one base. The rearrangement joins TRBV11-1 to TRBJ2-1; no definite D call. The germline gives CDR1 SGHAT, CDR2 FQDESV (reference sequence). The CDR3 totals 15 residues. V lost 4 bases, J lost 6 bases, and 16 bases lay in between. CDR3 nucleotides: TGTGCCAGCAGCTCCCCGGCGACACCTGTCAATGAGCAGTTCTTC. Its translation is CASSSPATPVNEQFF. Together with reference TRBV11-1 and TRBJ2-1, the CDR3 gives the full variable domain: EAEVAQSPRYKITEKSQAVAFWCDPISGHATLYWYRQILGQGPELLVQFQDESVVDDSQLPKDRFSAERLKGVDSTLKIQPAELGDSAMYLCASSSPATPVNEQFFGPGTRLTVL.

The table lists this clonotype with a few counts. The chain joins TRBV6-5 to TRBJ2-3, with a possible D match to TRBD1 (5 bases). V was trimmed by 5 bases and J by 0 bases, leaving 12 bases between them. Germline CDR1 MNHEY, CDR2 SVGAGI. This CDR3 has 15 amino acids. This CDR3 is CASSPTGISTDTQYF. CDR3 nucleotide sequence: TGTGCCAGCAGTCCCACAGGCATCAGCACAGATACGCAGTATTTT.

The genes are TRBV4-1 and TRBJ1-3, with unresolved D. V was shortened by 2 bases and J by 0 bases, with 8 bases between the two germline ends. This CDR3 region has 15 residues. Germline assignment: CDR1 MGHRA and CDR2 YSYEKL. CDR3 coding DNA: TGCGCCAGCAGCCAATCCCAGGACTCTGGAAACACCATATATTTT. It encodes CASSQSQDSGNTIYF.

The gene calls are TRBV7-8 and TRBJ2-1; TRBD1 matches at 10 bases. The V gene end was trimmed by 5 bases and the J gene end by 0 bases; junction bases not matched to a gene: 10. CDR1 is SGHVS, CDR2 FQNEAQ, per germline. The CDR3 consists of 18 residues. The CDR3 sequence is CASSPTGGYLRSYNEQFF. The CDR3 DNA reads TGTGCCAGCAGCCCGACAGGGGGCTATTTGCGCTCCTACAATGAGCAGTTCTTC.

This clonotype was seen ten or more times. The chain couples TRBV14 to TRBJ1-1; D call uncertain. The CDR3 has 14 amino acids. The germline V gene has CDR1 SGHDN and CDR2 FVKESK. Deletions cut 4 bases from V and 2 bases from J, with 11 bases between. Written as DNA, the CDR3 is TGTGCCAGCAGCCGAGACTCTATCAACACTGAAGCTTTCTTT. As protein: CASSRDSINTEAFF.

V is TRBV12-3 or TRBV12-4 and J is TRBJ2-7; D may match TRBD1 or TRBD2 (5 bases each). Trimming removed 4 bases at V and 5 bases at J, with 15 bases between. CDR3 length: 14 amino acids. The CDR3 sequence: CASSSRVRVHEQYF. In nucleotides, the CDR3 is TGTGCCAGCAGTTCCAGGGTGAGGGTCCACGAGCAGTACTTC.

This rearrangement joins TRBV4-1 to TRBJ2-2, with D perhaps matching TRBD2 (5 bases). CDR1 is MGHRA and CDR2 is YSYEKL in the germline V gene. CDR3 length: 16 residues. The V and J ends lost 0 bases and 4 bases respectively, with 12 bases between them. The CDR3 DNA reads TGCGCCAGCAGCCAAGAAGCGGCCATGGTCACCGGGGAGCTGTTTTTT. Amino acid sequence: CASSQEAAMVTGELFF.

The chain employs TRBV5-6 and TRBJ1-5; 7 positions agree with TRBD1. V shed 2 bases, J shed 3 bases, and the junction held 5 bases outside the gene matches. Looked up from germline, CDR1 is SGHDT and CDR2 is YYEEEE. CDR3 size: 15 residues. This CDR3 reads CASSFGDRDNQPQHF. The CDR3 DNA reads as TGTGCCAGCAGCTTCGGTGACAGGGACAATCAGCCCCAGCATTTT.

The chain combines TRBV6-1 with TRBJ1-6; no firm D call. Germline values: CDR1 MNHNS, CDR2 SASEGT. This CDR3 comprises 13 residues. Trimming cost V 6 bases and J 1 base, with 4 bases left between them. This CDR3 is CASRTSYNSPLHF. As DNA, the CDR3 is TGTGCCAGCAGGACATCCTATAATTCACCCCTCCACTTT.

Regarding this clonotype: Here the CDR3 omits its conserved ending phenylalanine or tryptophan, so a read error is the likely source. This chain's CDR3 is CASSLDYNTEAFL. The CDR3 DNA reads TGTGCCAGCAGCTTGGACTATAACACTGAAGCTTTCCTT. The rearrangement links TRBV11-2 to TRBJ1-1; D is ambiguous. This CDR3 has 13 residues. V lost 3 bases, J lost 2 bases, and 7 bases lay in between. Germline CDR1 reads SGHAT; CDR2 reads FQNNGV.